This entry features one TCR beta chain sequence. As yet, its antigen is unknown. Into every PCR, synthetic TCR analog templates were spiked. Measured with immunoSEQ multiplex PCR; TCRdb has only the in-frame clones, and not every one. This table has about 74,000 clones, around 84% appearing once. These data belong to a study of PD-L1 blockade in urothelial cancer. Study results and caveats: Pretreatment peripheral blood TCR clonality that fell below the median predicted better survival among the patients studied.

This receptor was taken from a man in his sixties or seventies with urothelial cancer. Source: PBMCs, taken around atezolizumab (anti-PD-L1) treatment.

In DNA, the CDR3 is TGTGCCAGCAGTGGAACGGCTTCGGGCTATGGCTACACCTTC. Residues: CASSGTASGYGYTF. The chain has TRBV2 and TRBJ1-2; D is uncertain. V was pared by 4 bases and J by 4 bases, with 13 bases between. CDR1 and CDR2 (germline): SNHLY, FYNNEI. The CDR3 is 14 residues long.